Many counts were recorded for the clone carrying this TCR beta chain. Its antigen remains unknown. Unique molecular identifier tags were affixed to discrete cDNA molecules. TCRdb processed the 5' RACE reads anew with MiXCR; each CDR3 protein has one entry. Altogether tens of thousands of distinct CDR3 sequences are present, about 4.5% being singletons, with the ten largest covering over 10%. The entry originates in a study of early T cells in non-severe SARS-CoV-2 infection. Study-level information: Alpha and beta chains were unpaired, from unsorted whole-blood bulk RNA.

V was pared by 2 bases and J by 2 bases, with 10 bases between. The CDR3 sequence is 15 residues long. Germline values: CDR1 LNHDA, CDR2 SQIVND (reference sequence). Study conclusions and caveats: VDJdb matches were skewed toward anti-spike CD8 T cell responses.

This sequence was found in an adult who was a healthcare worker with PCR-confirmed SARS-CoV-2 infection or an uninfected control (not recorded which). Sequenced sample: whole blood. This chain joins TRBV19 and TRBJ2-1; weak D call: TRBD1 (7 bases). As DNA, the CDR3 is TGTGCCAGTAGTATACAGGGGGGTACCTACAATGAGCAGTTCTTC. Protein product: CASSIQGGTYNEQFF. Complete variable domain (other parts from reference TRBV19 and TRBJ2-1): DGGITQSPKYLFRKEGQNVTLSCEQNLNHDAMYWYRQDPGQGLRLIYYSQIVNDFQKGDIAEGYSVSREKKESFPLTVTSAQKNPTAFYLCASSIQGGTYNEQFFGPGTRLTVL.